One and the same sample provided the 26 T cell receptor beta chains below, sequenced in a study of cytomegalovirus exposure and HLA in healthy donors. It was with 60 Vbeta and 13 Jbeta primers that the PCR ran. TCRdb's copy holds only in-frame clones and misses some; the assay was immunoSEQ multiplex PCR. The sample lists some 95,000 clones, 60% to 80% occurring once. Input material: PBMCs. These receptor sequences come from a female donor in good health and CMV-seronegative.

The chain employs TRBV5-1 and TRBJ2-1; 12 bases are shared with TRBD2. The junction had 7 bases not matched to a gene; V was cut back by 1 base and J by 8 bases. The CDR3 contains 16 residues. Germline values: CDR1 SGHRS, CDR2 YFSETQ. CDR3 loop: CASSLRLAGGPDEQFF. CDR3 in DNA: TGCGCCAGCAGCTTGCGGCTAGCGGGAGGGCCTGATGAGCAGTTCTTC.

This clone was seen a few times. The rearrangement joins TRBV25-1 to TRBJ2-1; 11 positions agree with TRBD1. The CDR3 totals 13 residues. Germline CDR1 reads MGHDK; CDR2 reads SYGVNS. J was trimmed by 12 bases and V by 10 bases; bases with no gene match: 11. Here the CDR3 DNA reads TGTGCCACCGGACAGGGGGCTGCTCCGGGGCAGTTCTTC. It codes for CATGQGAAPGQFF.

This chain links TRBV15 with TRBJ2-7, with 7 bases aligning to TRBD1. The CDR3 is made up of 16 amino acids. CDR1 is LNHNV and CDR2 is YYDKDF in the germline V gene (reference sequence). With V trimmed by 0 bases and J by 3 bases, 8 bases remained unmatched. The CDR3 spells CATSRDVDRVSYEQYF. The CDR3 DNA reads as TGTGCCACCAGCAGAGATGTTGACAGGGTTAGCTACGAGCAGTACTTC. Looking up the rest from reference TRBV15 and TRBJ2-7 gives the full variable domain: DAMVIQNPRYQVTQFGKPVTLSCSQTLNHNVMYWYQQKSSQAPKLLFHYYDKDFNNEADTPDNFQSRRPNTSFCFLDIRSPGLGDTAMYLCATSRDVDRVSYEQYFGPGTRLTVT.

The rearrangement links TRBV19 to TRBJ2-3, with D maybe TRBD2 (5 bases). The V gene lost 6 bases and the J gene lost 3 bases, with 25 bases spanning the gap. This CDR3 is built from 18 residues. Germline CDR1 LNHDA, CDR2 SQIVND (reference sequence). CDR3 amino acids: CASRALRRLAGKTDTQYF. The CDR3 bases are TGTGCCAGTAGGGCACTACGACGATTAGCCGGGAAGACAGATACGCAGTATTTT.

This chain connects TRBV6-1 to TRBJ1-2; 7 nucleotides match TRBD1. CDR3 length: 14 amino acids. Unmatched junction bases numbered 5, after V lost 2 bases and J lost 5 bases. Germline CDR1 reads MNHNS; CDR2 reads SASEGT. CDR3 amino acids: CASSEQGDSYGYTF. CDR3 bases: TGTGCCAGCAGTGAACAGGGGGATTCGTATGGCTACACCTTC.

This rearrangement joins TRBV28 to TRBJ1-1, with D perhaps TRBD1 (5 bases). The CDR3 runs to 16 residues. The germline CDR1 and CDR2 sequences are MDHEN and SYDVKM. Trimming took 6 bases from V and 3 from J, leaving 20 bases between them. Here the CDR3 DNA reads TGTGCCAGCAGCGGGGGGGAGGGACCTAGGGACACTGAAGCTTTCTTT. Translated, it gives CASSGGEGPRDTEAFF. The full variable domain, completed using reference TRBV28 and TRBJ1-1, is DVKVTQSSRYLVKRTGEKVFLECVQDMDHENMFWYRQDPGLGLRLIYFSYDVKMKEKGDIPEGYSVSREKKERFSLILESASTNQTSMYLCASSGGEGPRDTEAFFGQGTRLTVV.

The DNA of the CDR3 is TGTGCCAGCAGTTCACACAGGGTCTCCTACAATGAGCAGTTCTTC. Translating it yields CASSSHRVSYNEQFF. This rearrangement joins TRBV27 to TRBJ2-1; TRBD1 might be the D (6 bases). Germline V gene lookup returns CDR1 MNHEY and CDR2 SMNVEV (reference sequence). Trimming shortened V by 4 bases and J by 0 bases, and 10 bases separated the two germline ends. CDR3 size: 15 residues.

The chain has TRBV18 and TRBJ1-1; D may be TRBD1 (5 bases). Germline CDR1 KGHSH, CDR2 LQKENI. Trimming shortened V by 3 bases and J by 5 bases, and 10 bases separated the two germline ends. The CDR3 consists of 13 residues. The CDR3, as DNA: TGTGCCAGCTCACCCAGCAGGGCAACTGAAGCTTTCTTT. Its translation: CASSPSRATEAFF.

The V and J genes are TRBV19 and TRBJ2-1, with 10 positions matching TRBD1. The trim removed 3 bases at V and 7 bases at J, leaving 6 bases unmatched. This CDR3 has 15 residues. Germline V gene data show CDR1 as LNHDA and CDR2 as SQIVND (reference sequence). CDR3 in amino acids: CASSIDRGLGNEQFF. The DNA for the CDR3 is TGTGCCAGTAGTATTGACAGGGGGCTCGGGAATGAGCAGTTCTTC.

The gene calls are TRBV5-4 and TRBJ2-3; 7 nucleotides align to TRBD2. This CDR3 spans 15 amino acids. J lost 5 bases, V lost 0 bases, and 6 bases had no gene match. Looked up from germline, CDR1 is SGHNT and CDR2 is YYREEE (reference sequence). The CDR3 coding sequence is TGTGCCAGCAGCTTGGCCGGGGGGAAGGGAGATACGCAGTATTTT. Amino acids: CASSLAGGKGDTQYF.

This clone was observed at least ten times. This chain uses TRBV30 with TRBJ2-3, with D perhaps matching TRBD1 (6 bases). The germline gives CDR1 GTSNPN, CDR2 SVGIG (reference sequence). V dropped 1 base and J dropped 6 bases, with 23 bases sitting between them. CDR3 length: 17 amino acids. The CDR3 DNA follows: TGTGCCTGGAGTGGCTTTGGGGGCAGGTGGGGTAAGGATACGCAGTATTTT. The encoded protein is CAWSGFGGRWGKDTQYF.

The chain recombines TRBV5-1 with TRBJ2-5; maybe TRBD2 (5 bases). The germline V gene encodes CDR1 SGHRS and CDR2 YFSETQ. V lost 4 bases and J 0 bases, leaving 10 bases between the germline ends. The CDR3 spans 14 residues. This chain's CDR3 is CASSPGGYQETQYF. The CDR3, as DNA: TGCGCCAGCAGCCCCGGCGGGTACCAAGAGACCCAGTACTTC.

This clone was detected only a few times. Its ends do not fully match the called genes, so a read error is possible. The J gene is TRBJ2-6, the V gene TRBV5-6; the D is unclear. The germline V gene encodes CDR1 SGHDT and CDR2 YYEEEE. The CDR3 is made up of 17 amino acids. CDR3 nucleotides: TGTGGCAGCAGCGCCCGGAGAACGTACTCTGGGGCCAACGTCCTGACTTTC. Amino acids: CGSSARRTYSGANVLTF.

This clone was detected once. The genes are TRBV7-2 and TRBJ1-2; D possibly corresponds to TRBD1 (5 bases). The V gene's germline CDR1 is SGHTA and CDR2 FQGNSA. CDR3 size: 13 residues. The V gene lost 2 bases and the J gene lost 3 bases, with 7 bases spanning the gap. This CDR3 is CASSLTGYYGYTF. The CDR3 nucleotides are TGTGCCAGCAGCTTAACAGGTTACTATGGCTACACCTTC.

The V call is TRBV4-2, the J call TRBJ2-1, with D possibly matching TRBD2 (6 bases). Trimming left V 0 bases short and J 0 bases short, with 24 bases between. Germline assignment: CDR1 LGHNA and CDR2 YNFKEQ. The CDR3 is made up of 21 amino acids. This CDR3 is CASSQDVLGLARIGSYNEQFF. CDR3 DNA: TGTGCCAGCAGCCAAGATGTCTTGGGGCTAGCGCGGATTGGCTCCTACAATGAGCAGTTCTTC.

V is TRBV5-4 and J is TRBJ1-3; D is possibly TRBD1 (6 bases). The germline gives CDR1 SGHNT, CDR2 YYREEE (reference sequence). Trimming took 4 bases from V and 1 from J, leaving 15 bases between them. The CDR3 runs 16 residues. The CDR3 is CASSANREPSGNTIYF. The CDR3 DNA reads TGTGCCAGCAGCGCGAACAGGGAACCGTCTGGAAACACCATATATTTT.

The chain employs TRBV19 and TRBJ1-1; no reliable D call. CDR3 size: 15 residues. The ends were cut back, 2 bases at V and 0 bases at J, with 10 bases in the middle. Germline V gene lookup returns CDR1 LNHDA and CDR2 SQIVND (reference sequence). The chain's CDR3 is CASSISEYMNTEAFF. As DNA, the CDR3 is TGTGCCAGTAGTATATCAGAATATATGAACACTGAAGCTTTCTTT.

The rearrangement joins TRBV7-2 to TRBJ2-2; D uncertain. Germline CDR1 is SGHTA and CDR2 is FQGNSA. The CDR3 contains 15 residues. Trimming removed 1 base from V and 6 bases from J, with 12 bases in between. The CDR3 here is CASSLDSGSSGELFF. The CDR3 DNA sequence: TGTGCCAGCAGCTTAGACAGTGGGTCTTCCGGGGAGCTGTTTTTT.

The chain links TRBV2 to TRBJ2-3; D is possibly TRBD2 (5 bases). With 6 bases removed from V and 6 bases from J, the gap between germline ends came to 10 bases. The CDR3 runs to 12 residues. The germline V gene encodes CDR1 SNHLY and CDR2 FYNNEI. CDR3 protein: CASRLGSDTQYF. The CDR3 DNA follows: TGTGCCAGCAGACTAGGTTCCGATACGCAGTATTTT.

The rearrangement joins TRBV5-6 to TRBJ1-2; TRBD1 agrees at 7 bases. CDR3 length: 14 amino acids. Germline V CDR1 and CDR2: SGHDT, YYEEEE. The junction had 2 bases not matched to a gene; V was cut back by 0 bases and J by 3 bases. The CDR3 DNA reads TGTGCCAGCAGCTTGGCGGGACAGTACTATGGCTACACCTTC. Amino acid sequence: CASSLAGQYYGYTF.

The chain is built from TRBV11-3 and TRBJ2-7, with a weak D call TRBD1 (6 bases). Germline values: CDR1 SGHNT, CDR2 YENEEA. The CDR3 extends over 14 amino acids. V lost 5 bases and J lost 3, with 14 bases in between. DNA for the CDR3: TGTGCCAGCAGCCCTACAGGGACCCACTACGAGCAGTACTTC. Translation: CASSPTGTHYEQYF.

V gene TRBV16 combines with J gene TRBJ2-7, with D possibly matching TRBD1 (6 bases). Germline V gives CDR1 KGHSY, CDR2 FQNENV. With 0 bases removed from V and 6 bases from J, the gap between germline ends came to 15 bases. This CDR3 is 15 amino acids long. As DNA, the CDR3 is TGTGCCAGCAGCCAATCGCGACAGGCGTCCGCCGAGCAGTACTTC. It is translated as CASSQSRQASAEQYF.

For the CDR3, the DNA is TGTGCCAGCAGTTACTCCGGGACTAGGGGCGAGCAGTACTTC. Protein sequence: CASSYSGTRGEQYF. This chain joins TRBV6-5 and TRBJ2-7; 8 nucleotides agree with TRBD2. V was pared by 0 bases and J by 6 bases, with 4 bases of the junction left unmatched. Germline-derived CDR1 and CDR2 are MNHEY and SVGAGI. The CDR3 is 14 amino acids.

The genes are TRBV10-3 and TRBJ1-2; TRBD1 aligns across 11 bases. Per germline, CDR1 ENHRY and CDR2 SYGVKD. The CDR3 has 15 residues. Trimming at V came to 4 bases and at J to 7 bases, leaving 8 bases not matched to a gene. CDR3 sequence reads: CAISGLRDRGFGYTF. For the CDR3, the DNA is TGTGCCATCAGTGGTCTCCGGGACAGGGGGTTTGGCTACACCTTC.

The chain carries TRBV2 and TRBJ1-2; TRBD1 aligns across 7 bases. Unmatched junction bases numbered 17, after V lost 4 bases and J lost 0 bases. The length of the CDR3 is 19 residues. CDR1 is SNHLY and CDR2 is FYNNEI in the germline V gene. The CDR3 spells CASSAMGTGAVGSNYGYTF. DNA of the CDR3: TGTGCCAGCAGTGCGATGGGAACAGGGGCGGTAGGGTCTAACTATGGCTACACCTTC.

The chain joins TRBV9 to TRBJ2-1, with TRBD1 identical over 7 bases. Germline-derived CDR1 and CDR2 are SGDLS and YYNGEE. V shed 0 bases and J 0 bases; nucleotides not matched to a gene: 3. The CDR3 totals 16 residues. The CDR3 loop reads CASSVAGTVSYNEQFF. The CDR3 DNA reads as TGTGCCAGCAGCGTAGCGGGGACAGTCTCCTACAATGAGCAGTTCTTC.